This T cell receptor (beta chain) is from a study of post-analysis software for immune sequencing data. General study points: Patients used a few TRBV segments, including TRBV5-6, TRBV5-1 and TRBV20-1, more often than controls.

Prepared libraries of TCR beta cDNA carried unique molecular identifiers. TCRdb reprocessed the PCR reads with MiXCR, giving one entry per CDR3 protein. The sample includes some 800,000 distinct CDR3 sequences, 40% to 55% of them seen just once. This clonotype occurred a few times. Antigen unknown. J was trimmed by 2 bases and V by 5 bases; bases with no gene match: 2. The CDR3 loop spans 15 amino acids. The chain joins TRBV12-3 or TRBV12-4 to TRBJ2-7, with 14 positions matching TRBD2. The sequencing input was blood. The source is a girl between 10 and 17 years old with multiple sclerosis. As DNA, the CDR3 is TGTGCCAGCAGTGTGGGACTAGCGGGAGCCTACGAGCAGTACTTC. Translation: CASSVGLAGAYEQYF.